This T cell receptor (beta chain) was found in a study of cytomegalovirus exposure and HLA in healthy donors. Study-wide results and limits: Among TCR beta chains, those listed as cytomegalovirus-associated numbered fewer than 200.

V dropped 3 bases and J dropped 9 bases, with 14 bases sitting between them. Germline lookup yields CDR1 SQVTM and CDR2 ANQGSEA. The CDR3 spans 12 residues. As to this clone: The antigen is not known.

In the PCR, 60 Vbeta and 13 Jbeta primers were used. Only in-frame clones appear in the TCRdb table, and some are missing; sequencing was by immunoSEQ multiplex PCR. The sample has about 180,000 clones, 75% to 85% seen once. The rearrangement links TRBV29-1 to TRBJ2-5; D is unresolved. The sequence was collected from a woman aged 25 to 39 in good health and CMV-seropositive. Source material: PBMCs. In DNA, the CDR3 is TGCAGCGTTGATTTCCCGAGTTTCGCCCAGTACTTC. Its translation is CSVDFPSFAQYF.